A single sample gave rise to the 22 T cell receptor beta chains below, sequenced in a study of read filtering for tumor transcriptome and immune sequencing. Molecular barcoded adaptors covering alpha/delta and beta/gamma chains were used on approximately 400 ng RNA. TCRdb ran MiXCR on the reads and lists one entry per CDR3 protein. The profile covers 100,000 to 150,000 distinct CDR3 sequences, with around 14% appearing a single time and 6.5% to 9% taken by the ten largest. The material sequenced was a population of CD138-negative cells sorted from bone marrow. The source of these receptors is a donor aged 40 or over with multiple myeloma.

This clonotype was seen more than once but under ten times. A much larger clonotype is one base distant, so this may be a read error. The chain links TRBV7-9 to TRBJ2-1; TRBD2 is a possible D gene (5 bases). This CDR3 is built from 14 residues. The germline V gene has CDR1 SEHNR and CDR2 FQNEAQ (reference sequence). Between the trimmed V and J ends, which lost 7 bases and 4 bases, there was a span of 14 bases. CDR3 coding DNA: TGTGCCAGCATGGAACGGAGCGGTTACAATGAGCAGTTCTTC. This encodes CASMERSGYNEQFF.

Many counts were recorded for this clonotype. The chain carries TRBV6-6 and TRBJ2-1; 7 nucleotides match TRBD2. Looked up from germline, CDR1 is MNHNY and CDR2 is SVGAGI (reference sequence). Germline trimming cut 2 bases from V and 4 bases from J; bases unmatched to any gene: 5. CDR3 size: 15 residues. The CDR3 protein is CASSYSGTYYNEQFF. The CDR3 coding sequence is TGTGCCAGCAGTTACAGCGGGACTTATTACAATGAGCAGTTCTTC.

This clonotype was observed a handful of times. This chain links TRBV27 with TRBJ2-3; D is ambiguous. The CDR3 extends over 15 amino acids. Looked up from germline, CDR1 is MNHEY and CDR2 is SMNVEV (reference sequence). Trimming cost V 1 base and J 1 base, with 9 bases left between them. Here the CDR3 reads CASSLLGAGTDTQYF. CDR3 sequence (DNA): TGTGCCAGCAGTTTATTGGGTGCCGGCACAGATACGCAGTATTTT.

The table lists this clonotype with a few counts. A read error is likely, as this CDR3 ends without the conserved phenylalanine or tryptophan. The gene calls are TRBV7-2 and TRBJ2-7, with TRBD2 as a possible D gene (5 bases). V lost 1 base and J lost 2, with 12 bases in between. There are 15 residues in the CDR3. In germline, CDR1 is SGHTA, CDR2 FQGNSA. CDR3 sequence reads: CASSLGSEEAYEQYL. In DNA, the CDR3 is TGTGCCAGCAGCTTAGGGTCAGAGGAGGCCTACGAGCAGTACCTC.

This clonotype was seen repeatedly, ten times or more. V and J are TRBV19 and TRBJ2-7; D is tentatively TRBD1 or TRBD2 (5 bases each). The CDR3 spans 15 residues. Looked up from germline, CDR1 is LNHDA and CDR2 is SQIVND (reference sequence). Trimming cost V 1 base and J 3 bases, with 13 bases left between them. The CDR3 here is CASSIGSGALYEQYF. CDR3 DNA: TGTGCCAGTAGTATAGGATCCGGGGCGCTCTACGAGCAGTACTTC.

This chain joins TRBV7-9 and TRBJ2-1; 8 nucleotides agree with TRBD2. Germline-derived CDR1 and CDR2 are SEHNR and FQNEAQ (reference sequence). Germline trimming cut 2 bases from V and 7 bases from J; bases unmatched to any gene: 10. This CDR3 has 16 residues. The DNA of the CDR3 is TGTGCCAGCAGCTTAAGGATGGGCGGGAGGAGAAATGAGCAGTTCTTC. Residues: CASSLRMGGRRNEQFF.

Of note for this clonotype: A read error may produce the germline difference seen at one junction end. This chain uses TRBV14 with TRBJ2-1; D could derive from TRBD1 or TRBD2 (5 bases each). The CDR3 covers 12 residues. From germline, CDR1 is SGHDN and CDR2 FVKESK. CDR3 residues: CASSTNGDERFF. Here the CDR3 DNA reads TGTGCCAGCAGCACAAATGGGGACGAGCGGTTCTTC.

The sample holds a few counts of this clonotype. The J gene is TRBJ2-3, the V gene TRBV5-4, with D possibly matching TRBD2 (6 bases). The CDR3 runs to 15 residues. V lost 2 bases and J 1 base, leaving 11 bases between the germline ends. The germline CDR1 and CDR2 sequences are SGHNT and YYREEE (reference sequence). The CDR3 is CASSFGGIGTDTQYF. The DNA for the CDR3 is TGTGCCAGCAGCTTCGGCGGGATAGGCACAGATACGCAGTATTTT.

Only a few counts were recorded for this clonotype. This sequence joins TRBV6-1 and TRBJ2-7; tentative D call: TRBD1 (6 bases). The CDR3 runs 15 residues. Deletions cut 1 base from V and 3 bases from J, with 13 bases between. Germline lookup yields CDR1 MNHNS and CDR2 SASEGT. CDR3 amino acids: CASSEVIGQNYEQYF. The CDR3, as DNA: TGTGCCAGCAGTGAAGTTATTGGACAGAACTACGAGCAGTACTTC.

This clonotype was seen ten or more times. The CDR3 is CASSVNYRENNEQFF. The CDR3 coding sequence is TGTGCCAGCAGCGTCAATTACAGGGAAAACAATGAGCAGTTCTTC. This chain uses TRBV9 with TRBJ2-1, with D perhaps TRBD1 (6 bases). V was cut by 2 bases and J by 5 bases, with 14 bases left in between. This CDR3 has 15 residues. The germline V gene has CDR1 SGDLS and CDR2 YYNGEE.

This clonotype was seen ten or more times. The chain links TRBV7-9 to TRBJ2-1, with 9 bases matching TRBD2. J lost 3 bases, V lost 4 bases, and 10 bases had no gene match. Germline V lookup: CDR1 SEHNR, CDR2 FQNEAQ (reference sequence). The CDR3 extends over 17 amino acids. CDR3 in DNA: TGTGCCAGCAGCTCACTCACCGGGACTAGCAGCTACAATGAGCAGTTCTTC. Amino acids: CASSSLTGTSSYNEQFF. The full variable domain, in which reference TRBV7-9 and TRBJ2-1 provide the parts outside the CDR3, is DTGVSQNPRHKITKRGQNVTFRCDPISEHNRLYWYRQTLGQGPEFLTYFQNEAQLEKSRLLSDRFSAERPKGSFSTLEIQRTEQGDSAMYLCASSSLTGTSSYNEQFFGPGTRLTVL.

This clonotype was found many times. The chain joins TRBV6-2 or TRBV6-3 to TRBJ2-1; 12 nucleotides match TRBD1. CDR3 length: 17 residues. With V trimmed by 10 bases and J by 4 bases, 14 bases remained unmatched. Germline CDR1 MNHEY, CDR2 SVGEGT. CDR3 amino acids: CATRFRDRGLRYNEQFF. CDR3 coding DNA: TGTGCCACAAGATTCCGGGACAGGGGGCTGCGGTACAATGAGCAGTTCTTC.

In this sample, this clonotype turned up many times. The rearrangement joins TRBV29-1 to TRBJ1-5; 8 bases are shared with TRBD1. Germline CDR1 and CDR2: SQVTM and ANQGSEA. The length of the CDR3 is 13 residues. Germline trimming cut 2 bases from V and 5 bases from J; bases unmatched to any gene: 2. DNA of the CDR3: TGCAGCGTTGAAACAGGGGGGGATCAGCCCCAGCATTTT. Translation: CSVETGGDQPQHF.

This clonotype showed up many times. The chain has TRBV20-1 and TRBJ1-1; D is ambiguous. Germline CDR1 is DFQATT and CDR2 is SNEGSKA (reference sequence). Deletions cut 0 bases from V and 2 bases from J, with 10 bases between. The CDR3 is made up of 14 amino acids. CDR3 region: CSARDRTINTEAFF. Here the CDR3 DNA reads TGCAGTGCTAGAGATCGCACAATAAACACTGAAGCTTTCTTT.

Many counts were recorded for this clonotype. The rearrangement links TRBV12-3 or TRBV12-4 to TRBJ2-1, with D unresolved. V gave up 0 bases and J gave up 4 bases, with 7 bases separating them. The CDR3 is 14 amino acids. The CDR3 nucleotides read TGTGCCAGCAGTTTAGCGCCTGGGTACAATGAGCAGTTCTTC. Translation: CASSLAPGYNEQFF.

In this sample, this clonotype turned up many times. The V call is TRBV30, the J call TRBJ1-1, with D uncertain. There are 12 residues in the CDR3. Germline V gene sequence: CDR1 GTSNPN, CDR2 SVGIG (reference sequence). V lost 0 bases, J lost 2 bases, and 4 bases lay in between. The CDR3 sequence: CAWSVGNTEAFF. The CDR3 region has the DNA TGTGCCTGGAGTGTGGGAAACACTGAAGCTTTCTTT.

This clonotype showed up just once. V and J are TRBV7-6 and TRBJ1-1; 8 nucleotides match TRBD1. Looked up from germline, CDR1 is SGHVS and CDR2 is FNYEAQ. The CDR3 runs 13 residues. With 3 bases clipped from V and 3 bases from J, the junction kept 0 bases outside the gene matches. CDR3 in DNA: TGTGCCAGCAGCTTCAGGGGGCACACTGAAGCTTTCTTT. This translates into CASSFRGHTEAFF.

Details on this clonotype: Only one base separates this from a far larger clonotype, so it likely reflects a read error. V usage is TRBV7-9 and J usage is TRBJ2-1; D is unresolved. Trimming shortened V by 7 bases and J by 9 bases, and 10 bases separated the two germline ends. Germline CDR1 SEHNR, CDR2 FQNEAQ (reference sequence). The CDR3 has 11 amino acids. Here the CDR3 DNA reads TGTGCCAGCACGTACGAGGTTGAGCAGTTCTTC. Translated: CASTYEVEQFF. The full variable domain, in which reference TRBV7-9 and TRBJ2-1 provide the parts outside the CDR3, is DTGVSQNPRHKITKRGQNVTFRCDPISEHNRLYWYRQTLGQGPEFLTYFQNEAQLEKSRLLSDRFSAERPKGSFSTLEIQRTEQGDSAMYLCASTYEVEQFFGPGTRLTVL.

This clonotype has a handful of counts. The chain recombines TRBV18 with TRBJ2-5; possible D gene TRBD2, 6 bases. The CDR3 is 15 residues long. V shed 2 bases and J shed 2 bases, with 12 bases lying between them. Per the germline V gene, CDR1 is KGHSH and CDR2 is LQKENI. CDR3 protein: CASSPARGTQETQYF. The CDR3 region has the DNA TGTGCCAGCTCACCAGCAAGAGGGACTCAAGAGACCCAGTACTTC.

This clonotype has a handful of counts. A read error is possible here, since a much larger clone lies one base away. The chain combines TRBV7-9 with TRBJ1-1; D unclear. The germline V gene has CDR1 SEHNR and CDR2 FQNEAQ (reference sequence). CDR3 length: 17 residues. Here the CDR3 reads CASGLARAGVGDTEAFF. CDR3 coding DNA: TGTGCCAGCGGCTTAGCGCGGGCAGGAGTTGGCGACACTGAAGCTTTCTTT.

This clonotype was found many times. The chain has TRBV12-3 or TRBV12-4 and TRBJ1-1; D is uncertain. V lost 5 bases and J lost 1, with 11 bases in between. The CDR3 consists of 14 residues. In nucleotides, the CDR3 is TGTGCCAGCAGTCTATCACACTCGAACACTGAAGCTTTCTTT. Residues: CASSLSHSNTEAFF.

For this clonotype: Possible read error: a much larger clone is one base away. CDR3 in amino acids: CASSQGPPQGDEQYF. CDR3 in DNA: TGTGCCAGCAGCCAAGGCCCGCCTCAGGGTGACGAGCAGTACTTC. This chain uses TRBV4-2 with TRBJ2-7; D might be TRBD1 (5 bases). Germline-derived CDR1 and CDR2 are LGHNA and YNFKEQ. CDR3 length: 15 amino acids. V lost 1 base to trimming and J lost 5 bases, with 15 bases between them.